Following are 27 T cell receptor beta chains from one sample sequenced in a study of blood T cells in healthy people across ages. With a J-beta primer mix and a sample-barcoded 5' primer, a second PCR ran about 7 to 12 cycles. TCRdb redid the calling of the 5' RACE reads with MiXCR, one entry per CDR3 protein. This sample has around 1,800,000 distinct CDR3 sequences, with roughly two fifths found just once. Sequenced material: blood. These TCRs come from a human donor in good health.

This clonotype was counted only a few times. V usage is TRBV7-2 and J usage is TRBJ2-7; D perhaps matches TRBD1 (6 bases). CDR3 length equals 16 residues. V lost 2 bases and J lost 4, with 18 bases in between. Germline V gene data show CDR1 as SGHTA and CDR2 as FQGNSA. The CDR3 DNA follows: TGTGCCAGCAGCTTACATACAGGGCCGACGTGGTACGAGCAGTACTTC. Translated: CASSLHTGPTWYEQYF.

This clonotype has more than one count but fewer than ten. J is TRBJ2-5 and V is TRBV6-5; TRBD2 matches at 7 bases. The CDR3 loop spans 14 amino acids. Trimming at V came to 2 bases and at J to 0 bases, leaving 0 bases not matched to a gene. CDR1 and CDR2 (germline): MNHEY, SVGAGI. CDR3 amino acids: CASSYGGDQETQYF. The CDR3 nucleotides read TGTGCCAGCAGTTACGGGGGGGACCAAGAGACCCAGTACTTC.

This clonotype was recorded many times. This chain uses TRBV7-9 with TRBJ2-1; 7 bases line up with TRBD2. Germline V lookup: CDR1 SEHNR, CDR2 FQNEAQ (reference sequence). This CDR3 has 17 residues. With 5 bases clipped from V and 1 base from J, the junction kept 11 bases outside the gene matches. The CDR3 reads CASSQPGEGESYNEQFF. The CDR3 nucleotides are TGTGCCAGCAGCCAACCTGGGGAGGGCGAATCCTACAATGAGCAGTTCTTC.

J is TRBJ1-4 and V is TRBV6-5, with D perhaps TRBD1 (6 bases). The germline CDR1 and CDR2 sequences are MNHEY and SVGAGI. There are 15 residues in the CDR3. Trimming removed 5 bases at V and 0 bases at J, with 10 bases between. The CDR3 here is CASSTRGPTNEKLFF. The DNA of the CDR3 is TGTGCCAGCAGTACCAGGGGCCCAACTAATGAAAAACTGTTTTTT.

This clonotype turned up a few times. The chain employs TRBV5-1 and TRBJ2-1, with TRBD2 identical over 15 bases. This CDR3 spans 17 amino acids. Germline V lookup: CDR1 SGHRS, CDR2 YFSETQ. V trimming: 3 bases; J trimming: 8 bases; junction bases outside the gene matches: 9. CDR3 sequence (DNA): TGCGCCAGCAGCTCGCGGACTAGCGGGGGGGCTGACTATGAGCAGTTCTTC. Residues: CASSSRTSGGADYEQFF.

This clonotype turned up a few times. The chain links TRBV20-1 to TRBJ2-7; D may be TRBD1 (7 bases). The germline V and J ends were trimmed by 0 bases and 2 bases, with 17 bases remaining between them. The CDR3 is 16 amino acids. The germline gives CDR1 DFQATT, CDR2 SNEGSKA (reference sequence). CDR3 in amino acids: CSARDRGVDRAYEQYF. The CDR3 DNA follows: TGCAGTGCTAGAGATCGCGGGGTAGACAGGGCCTACGAGCAGTACTTC.

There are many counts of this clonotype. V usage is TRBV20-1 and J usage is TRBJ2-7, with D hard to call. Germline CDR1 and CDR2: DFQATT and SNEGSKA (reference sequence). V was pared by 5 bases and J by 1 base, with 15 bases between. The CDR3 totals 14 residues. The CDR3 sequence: CSAPLTVRSYEQYF. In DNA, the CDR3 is TGCAGTGCTCCCTTGACGGTGCGTTCCTACGAGCAGTACTTC.

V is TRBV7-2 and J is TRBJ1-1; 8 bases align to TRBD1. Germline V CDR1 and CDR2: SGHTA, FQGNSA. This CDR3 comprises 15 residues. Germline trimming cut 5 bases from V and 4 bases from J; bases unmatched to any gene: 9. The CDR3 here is CASSPDRGVGTEAFF. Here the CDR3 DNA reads TGTGCCAGCAGCCCCGACAGGGGAGTAGGCACTGAAGCTTTCTTT. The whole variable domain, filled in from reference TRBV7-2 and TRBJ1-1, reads GAGVSQSPSNKVTEKGKDVELRCDPISGHTALYWYRQSLGQGLEFLIYFQGNSAPDKSGLPSDRFSAERTGGSVSTLTIQRTQQEDSAVYLCASSPDRGVGTEAFFGQGTRLTVV.

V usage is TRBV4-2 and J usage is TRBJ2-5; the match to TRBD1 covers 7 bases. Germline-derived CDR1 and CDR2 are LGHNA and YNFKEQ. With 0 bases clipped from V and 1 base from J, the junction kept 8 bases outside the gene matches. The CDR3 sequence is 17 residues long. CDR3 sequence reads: CASSQDTGDRVQETQYF. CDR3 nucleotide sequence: TGTGCCAGCAGCCAAGATACCGGGGACAGAGTCCAAGAGACCCAGTACTTC.

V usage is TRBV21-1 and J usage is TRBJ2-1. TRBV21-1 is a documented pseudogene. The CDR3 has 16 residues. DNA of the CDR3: TGTGCCAGCAGCAAAGTAGGCAATAGCTCCTACAATGAGCAGTTCTTC. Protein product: CASSKVGNSSYNEQFF.

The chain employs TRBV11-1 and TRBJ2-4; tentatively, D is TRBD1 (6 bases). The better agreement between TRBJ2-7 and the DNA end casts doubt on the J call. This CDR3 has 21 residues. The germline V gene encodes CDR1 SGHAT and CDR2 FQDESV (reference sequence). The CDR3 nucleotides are TGTGCCAGCAGCTCGACAGGAGCTCCCGATTCTTTACACCTACGATCCTACGAGCAGTACTTC. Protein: CASSSTGAPDSLHLRSYEQYF.

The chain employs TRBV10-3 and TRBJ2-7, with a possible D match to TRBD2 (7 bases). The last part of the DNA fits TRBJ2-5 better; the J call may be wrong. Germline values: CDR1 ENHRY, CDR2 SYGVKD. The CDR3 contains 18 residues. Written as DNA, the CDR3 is TGTGCCATCAGTGCCTCGTGGGGGGGCTTTGTAGGTCAAGAGACCCAGTACTTC. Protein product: CAISASWGGFVGQETQYF.

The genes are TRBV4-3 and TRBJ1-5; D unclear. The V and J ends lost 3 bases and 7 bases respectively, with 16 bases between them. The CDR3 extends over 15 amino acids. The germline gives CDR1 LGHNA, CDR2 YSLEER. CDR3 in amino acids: CASSHELQVGQPQHF. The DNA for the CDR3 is TGCGCCAGCAGCCACGAACTCCAGGTCGGGCAGCCCCAGCATTTT.

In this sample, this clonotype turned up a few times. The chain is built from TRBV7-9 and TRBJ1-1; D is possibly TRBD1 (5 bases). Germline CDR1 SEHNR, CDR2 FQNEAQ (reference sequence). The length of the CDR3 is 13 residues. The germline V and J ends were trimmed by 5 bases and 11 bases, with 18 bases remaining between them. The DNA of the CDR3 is TGTGCCAGCAGCCCTTCGGGGGATATAAGGGCTTTCTTT. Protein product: CASSPSGDIRAFF.

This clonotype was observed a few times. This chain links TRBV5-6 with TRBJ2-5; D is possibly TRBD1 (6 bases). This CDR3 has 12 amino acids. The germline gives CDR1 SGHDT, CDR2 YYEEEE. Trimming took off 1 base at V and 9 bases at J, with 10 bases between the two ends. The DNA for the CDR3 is TGTGCCAGCAGCTTGATGGGGGCCTCCCAGTACTTC. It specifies CASSLMGASQYF.

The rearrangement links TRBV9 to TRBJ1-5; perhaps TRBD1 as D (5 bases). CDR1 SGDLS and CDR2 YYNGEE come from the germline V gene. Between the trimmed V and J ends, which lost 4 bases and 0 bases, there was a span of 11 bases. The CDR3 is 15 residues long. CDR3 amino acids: CASSTRGDSNQPQHF. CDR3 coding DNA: TGTGCCAGCAGCACCCGGGGGGATAGCAATCAGCCCCAGCATTTT.

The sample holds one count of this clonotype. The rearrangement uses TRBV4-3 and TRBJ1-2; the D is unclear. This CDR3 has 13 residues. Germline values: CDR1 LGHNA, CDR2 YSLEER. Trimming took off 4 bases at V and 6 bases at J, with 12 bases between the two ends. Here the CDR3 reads CASSPSRPNGYTF. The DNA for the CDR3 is TGCGCCAGCAGCCCGTCCCGGCCCAATGGCTACACCTTC.

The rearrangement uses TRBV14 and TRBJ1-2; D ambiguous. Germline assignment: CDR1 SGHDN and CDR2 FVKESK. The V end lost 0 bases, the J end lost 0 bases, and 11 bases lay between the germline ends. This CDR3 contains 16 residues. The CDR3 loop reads CASSQDAGDSNYGYTF. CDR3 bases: TGTGCCAGCAGCCAAGATGCGGGAGACTCTAACTATGGCTACACCTTC.

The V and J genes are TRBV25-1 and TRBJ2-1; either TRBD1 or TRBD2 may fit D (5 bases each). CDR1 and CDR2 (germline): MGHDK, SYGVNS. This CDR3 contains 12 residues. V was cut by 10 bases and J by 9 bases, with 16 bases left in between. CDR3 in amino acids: CATGADYPEQFF. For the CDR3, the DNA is TGTGCCACCGGGGCAGATTATCCTGAGCAGTTCTTC.

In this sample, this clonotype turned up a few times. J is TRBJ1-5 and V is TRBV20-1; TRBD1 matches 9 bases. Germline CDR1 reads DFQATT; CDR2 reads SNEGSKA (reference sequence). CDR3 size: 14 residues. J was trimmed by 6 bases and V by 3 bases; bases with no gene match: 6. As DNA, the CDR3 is TGCAGTGCTAGTTCTGGACAGGGGATTCAGCCCCAGCATTTT. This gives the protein CSASSGQGIQPQHF.

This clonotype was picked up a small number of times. The CDR3 DNA sequence: TGTGCCAGCAGTGAGGGCAGGCACGAGCAGTACTTC. Its translation: CASSEGRHEQYF. The rearrangement uses TRBV2 and TRBJ2-7, with D unresolved. V was pared by 3 bases and J by 5 bases, with 8 bases between. The CDR3 is 12 amino acids. In germline, CDR1 is SNHLY, CDR2 FYNNEI.

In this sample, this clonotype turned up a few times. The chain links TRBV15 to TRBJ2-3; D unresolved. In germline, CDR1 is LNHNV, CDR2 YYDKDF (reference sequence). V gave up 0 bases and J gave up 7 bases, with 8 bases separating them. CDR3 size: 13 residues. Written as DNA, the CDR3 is TGTGCCACCAGCAGAGATTTAGTTAATACGCAGTATTTT. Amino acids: CATSRDLVNTQYF.

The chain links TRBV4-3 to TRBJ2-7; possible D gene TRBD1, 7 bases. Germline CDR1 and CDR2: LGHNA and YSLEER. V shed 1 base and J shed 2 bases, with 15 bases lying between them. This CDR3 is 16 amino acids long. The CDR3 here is CASSQGSQGGPYEQYF. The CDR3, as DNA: TGCGCCAGCAGCCAAGGGAGTCAGGGGGGTCCCTACGAGCAGTACTTC.

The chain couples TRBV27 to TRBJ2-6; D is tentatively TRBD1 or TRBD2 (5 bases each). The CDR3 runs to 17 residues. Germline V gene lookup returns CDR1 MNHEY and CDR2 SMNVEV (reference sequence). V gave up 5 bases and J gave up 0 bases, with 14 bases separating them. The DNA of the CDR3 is TGTGCCAGCAGTACCGGGACGTTCTTCTCTGGGGCCAACGTCCTGACTTTC. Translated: CASSTGTFFSGANVLTF. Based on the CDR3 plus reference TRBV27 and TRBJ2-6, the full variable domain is EAQVTQNPRYLITVTGKKLTVTCSQNMNHEYMSWYRQDPGLGLRQIYYSMNVEVTDKGDVPEGYKVSRKEKRNFPLILESPSPNQTSLYFCASSTGTFFSGANVLTFGAGSRLTVL.

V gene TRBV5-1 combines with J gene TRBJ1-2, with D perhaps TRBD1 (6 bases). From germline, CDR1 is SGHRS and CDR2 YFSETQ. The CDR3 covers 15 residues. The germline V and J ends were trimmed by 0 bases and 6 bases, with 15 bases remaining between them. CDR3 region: CASSLAEQGADGYTF. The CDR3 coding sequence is TGCGCCAGCAGCTTGGCTGAACAGGGTGCGGATGGCTACACCTTC. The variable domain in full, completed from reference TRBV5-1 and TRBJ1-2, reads KAGVTQTPRYLIKTRGQQVTLSCSPISGHRSVSWYQQTPGQGLQFLFEYFSETQRNKGNFPGRFSGRQFSNSRSEMNVSTLELGDSALYLCASSLAEQGADGYTFGSGTRLTVV.

Written as DNA, the CDR3 is TGTGCCAGCAGCGTAGCTCTGGAGACAGATACGCAGTATTTT. Amino acid sequence: CASSVALETDTQYF. The rearrangement joins TRBV9 to TRBJ2-3; D is ambiguous. CDR3 size: 14 residues. V gave up 0 bases and J gave up 3 bases, with 8 bases separating them. Germline lookup yields CDR1 SGDLS and CDR2 YYNGEE. The full variable domain, its missing parts supplied by reference TRBV9 and TRBJ2-3, is DSGVTQTPKHLITATGQRVTLRCSPRSGDLSVYWYQQSLDQGLQFLIQYYNGEERAKGNILERFSAQQFPDLHSELNLSSLELGDSALYFCASSVALETDTQYFGPGTRLTVL.

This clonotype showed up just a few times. The CDR3 DNA sequence: TGTGCCAGCAGCCCCGGGACAGGGTCAGAGACCCAGTACTTC. Encoded protein: CASSPGTGSETQYF. The V and J genes are TRBV12-3 or TRBV12-4 and TRBJ2-5; 9 nucleotides align to TRBD1. V lost 6 bases to trimming and J lost 4 bases; unmatched junction nucleotides: 6. The CDR3 covers 14 residues.